This entry features one T cell receptor (beta chain) sequence. Its antigen is still unknown. Germline V gene lookup returns CDR1 ENHRY and CDR2 SYGVKD. The trim removed 6 bases at V and 8 bases at J, leaving 7 bases unmatched. The CDR3 is 13 residues long. This table comes from immunoSEQ multiplex PCR, and its TCRdb copy is limited to in-frame clones, with some not included. The sample has 13,000 to 15,000 clones, around 50% seen once. The sample belongs to a study of radiation and T cells in renal cell carcinoma. The treatment denotes: treatment-naive control, cytoreductive nephrectomy. Whole-study results and caveats: Dominant CDR3 motifs were more common in irradiated tumors than controls. Top 100 clonotypes averaged around 50% in irradiated versus about 45% in nephrectomy-only tumors. Intratumoral heterogeneity was not captured in these approximately 0.91 g regions.

The specimen was tumor tissue, collected from a patient whose treatment was nephrectomy without radiotherapy. The chain has TRBV10-3 and TRBJ1-2; 9 bases match TRBD1. The receptor was isolated from a man in his fifties with renal cell carcinoma. In DNA form, the CDR3 reads TGTGCCATCAGCAACAGGGGGCCAGCGGGCTACACCTTC. Its translation: CAISNRGPAGYTF.